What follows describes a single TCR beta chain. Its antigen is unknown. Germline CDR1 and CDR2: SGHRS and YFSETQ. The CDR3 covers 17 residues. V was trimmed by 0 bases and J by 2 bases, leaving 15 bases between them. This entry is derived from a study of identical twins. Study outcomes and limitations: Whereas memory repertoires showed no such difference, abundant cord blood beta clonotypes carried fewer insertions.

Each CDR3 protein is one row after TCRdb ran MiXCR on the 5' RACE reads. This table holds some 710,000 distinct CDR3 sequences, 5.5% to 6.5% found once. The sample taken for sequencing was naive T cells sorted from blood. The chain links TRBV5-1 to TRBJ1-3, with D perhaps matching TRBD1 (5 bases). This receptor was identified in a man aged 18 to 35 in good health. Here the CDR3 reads CASSLGDARWTGNTIYF. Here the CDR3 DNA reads TGCGCCAGCAGCTTGGGGGACGCTCGGTGGACTGGAAACACCATATATTTT.